Below are 19 T cell receptor beta chains sequenced from a single sample in a study of shared clonotypes between healthy human individuals. CD45RO negativity and positive selection for CCR7 defined naive CD8 cells, a population that excluded terminally differentiated effector memory CD45RA+ cells. Here immunoSEQ multiplex PCR was the method, and the copy in TCRdb shows in-frame clones only, minus some. This table has about 2.2 million clones, about 93% appearing once. Sequenced input: naive CD8+ T cells from PBMCs. Receptor source: a man aged 18 to 35 in good health. Some clones in this sample may be carry-over from other donors' samples.

This clone was picked up a small number of times. At the DNA level, this CDR3 is encoded by other sequences in the same sample as well. This chain uses TRBV4-1 with TRBJ1-5; the D is unclear. V gave up 3 bases and J gave up 2 bases, with 8 bases separating them. The CDR3 is made up of 14 amino acids. In germline, CDR1 is MGHRA, CDR2 YSYEKL. This chain's CDR3 is CASSQLMGNQPQHF. DNA of the CDR3: TGCGCCAGCAGCCAGCTGATGGGCAATCAGCCCCAGCATTTT.

The chain couples TRBV7-3 to TRBJ2-7, with unresolved D. Germline V gives CDR1 SGHTA, CDR2 FQGTGA. The V end was cut by 5 bases, the J end by 5 bases, with 13 bases between. This CDR3 is 13 amino acids long. CDR3 in DNA: TGTGCCAGCAGCCAAGGCCTTAAAGACGAGCAGTACTTC. Translation: CASSQGLKDEQYF.

This chain's CDR3 is CASRTGTGVYEQYF. The CDR3 nucleotides are TGTGCCAGCAGGACCGGGACAGGGGTTTACGAGCAGTACTTC. The rearrangement uses TRBV28 and TRBJ2-7; 10 nucleotides match TRBD1. In germline, CDR1 is MDHEN, CDR2 SYDVKM. The V gene end was trimmed by 6 bases and the J gene end by 4 bases; junction bases not matched to a gene: 6. The CDR3 loop spans 14 amino acids.

With regard to this clone: At the DNA level, this CDR3 is encoded by other sequences in the same sample as well. The CDR3 sequence is CASSLGWGTEAFF. CDR3 nucleotides: TGTGCCAGCAGCTTAGGTTGGGGAACTGAAGCTTTCTTT. V usage is TRBV7-9 and J usage is TRBJ1-1; no definite D call. The V gene lost 1 base and the J gene lost 5 bases, with 8 bases spanning the gap. The CDR3 has 13 residues. Germline assignment: CDR1 SEHNR and CDR2 FQNEAQ (reference sequence).

The chain uses TRBV5-1 and TRBJ2-5; D is unclear. Looked up from germline, CDR1 is SGHRS and CDR2 is YFSETQ. The CDR3 sequence is 16 residues long. Trimming removed 2 bases from V and 0 bases from J, with 14 bases in between. The CDR3: CASSFGRKPYQETQYF. The CDR3 coding sequence is TGCGCCAGCAGCTTTGGACGAAAGCCGTACCAAGAGACCCAGTACTTC.

This clone came up a few times. This chain links TRBV30 with TRBJ1-1; weak D call: TRBD1 (6 bases). V dropped 5 bases and J dropped 0 bases, with 16 bases sitting between them. The CDR3 is made up of 15 amino acids. In germline, CDR1 is GTSNPN, CDR2 SVGIG (reference sequence). The CDR3 spells CAWEDSATLNTEAFF. The CDR3 bases are TGTGCCTGGGAGGACAGTGCCACCTTGAACACTGAAGCTTTCTTT.

V and J are TRBV19 and TRBJ1-3, with 7 bases matching TRBD1. Unmatched junction bases numbered 7, after V lost 5 bases and J lost 0 bases. Germline-derived CDR1 and CDR2 are LNHDA and SQIVND (reference sequence). The CDR3 is 16 amino acids. The CDR3 is CASSLGTASSGNTIYF. The DNA of the CDR3 is TGTGCCAGTAGTCTGGGGACAGCAAGCTCTGGAAACACCATATATTTT.

Comments on this clone: The same CDR3 can be traced to other DNA sequences in this sample. The chain combines TRBV27 with TRBJ1-5; tentatively, D is TRBD1 (6 bases). CDR1 is MNHEY, CDR2 SMNVEV, per germline (reference sequence). V shed 6 bases and J shed 1 base, with 13 bases lying between them. The CDR3 extends over 15 amino acids. CDR3 coding DNA: TGTGCCAGCAGCCCCAGGGGTGGAAGCAATCAGCCCCAGCATTTT. Its translation: CASSPRGGSNQPQHF.

This chain uses TRBV7-2 with TRBJ2-1; TRBD2 agrees at 13 bases. Germline V lookup: CDR1 SGHTA, CDR2 FQGNSA. CDR3 length: 17 amino acids. The ends lost 1 base at V and 4 bases at J; junction bases unmatched: 4. This chain's CDR3 is CASSLGRTSGSYNEQFF. The DNA for the CDR3 is TGTGCCAGCAGCTTAGGGAGGACTAGCGGGAGTTACAATGAGCAGTTCTTC.

The V call is TRBV7-8, the J call TRBJ2-7; D is undetermined. This CDR3 comprises 16 residues. V dropped 4 bases and J dropped 2 bases, with 18 bases sitting between them. Germline CDR1 SGHVS, CDR2 FQNEAQ. The CDR3 DNA follows: TGTGCCAGCAGCTCCCCCTCTCATTTCCCAACCTACGAGCAGTACTTC. It codes for CASSSPSHFPTYEQYF.

This chain uses TRBV11-2 with TRBJ2-7; D is possibly TRBD1 (6 bases). V lost 5 bases and J lost 0, with 11 bases in between. Germline CDR1 and CDR2: SGHAT and FQNNGV. CDR3 length: 14 residues. The CDR3 DNA reads TGTGCCAGCAGCCGAAGGACAGACTCCTACGAGCAGTACTTC. This encodes CASSRRTDSYEQYF.

The genes are TRBV11-2 and TRBJ1-1; D is unclear. Germline V gene lookup returns CDR1 SGHAT and CDR2 FQNNGV. This CDR3 has 16 residues. The V end lost 4 bases, the J end lost 1 base, and 16 bases lay between the germline ends. CDR3: CASSSIESWANTEAFF. CDR3 in DNA: TGTGCCAGCAGCTCCATCGAGTCGTGGGCGAACACTGAAGCTTTCTTT.

Points on this clone: Other DNA sequences in this sample translate to the same CDR3. The chain carries TRBV5-1 and TRBJ2-3, with 11 bases that match TRBD1. The V segment lost 4 bases and the J segment 3 bases; nucleotides outside the gene matches: 4. Germline lookup yields CDR1 SGHRS and CDR2 YFSETQ. This CDR3 comprises 15 residues. Here the CDR3 DNA reads TGCGCCAGCAGCCCTTGGGACAGGGGGACAGATACGCAGTATTTT. It codes for CASSPWDRGTDTQYF.

In this sample, this clone turned up once. The V and J genes are TRBV7-3 and TRBJ2-1, with no clear D. Per the germline V gene, CDR1 is SGHTA and CDR2 is FQGTGA. V was shortened by 5 bases and J by 5 bases, with 10 bases between the two germline ends. This CDR3 is built from 13 residues. CDR3 region: CASSPIPDNEQFF. CDR3 DNA sequence: TGTGCCAGCAGCCCCATCCCTGACAATGAGCAGTTCTTC.

The V call is TRBV7-9, the J call TRBJ2-2; possible D gene TRBD1, 6 bases. V was trimmed by 5 bases and J by 7 bases, leaving 17 bases between them. Germline V gene data show CDR1 as SEHNR and CDR2 as FQNEAQ (reference sequence). The CDR3 runs to 15 residues. The CDR3 is CASSAFMGAGGELFF. The CDR3 region has the DNA TGTGCCAGCAGCGCCTTCATGGGGGCGGGCGGGGAGCTGTTTTTT.

The chain carries TRBV7-9 and TRBJ2-7; tentative D call: TRBD1 (5 bases). Germline V CDR1 and CDR2: SEHNR, FQNEAQ (reference sequence). This CDR3 spans 12 amino acids. V gave up 5 bases and J gave up 5 bases, with 10 bases separating them. CDR3 sequence (DNA): TGTGCCAGCAGCCGCGCAGGGAACGAGCAGTACTTC. Translating it yields CASSRAGNEQYF. The whole variable domain, remainder taken from reference TRBV7-9 and TRBJ2-7, is DTGVSQNPRHKITKRGQNVTFRCDPISEHNRLYWYRQTLGQGPEFLTYFQNEAQLEKSRLLSDRFSAERPKGSFSTLEIQRTEQGDSAMYLCASSRAGNEQYFGPGTRLTVT.

This chain links TRBV6-5 with TRBJ2-7, with unresolved D. The CDR3 sequence is 13 residues long. Germline V gives CDR1 MNHEY, CDR2 SVGAGI. Between the trimmed V and J ends, which lost 0 bases and 8 bases, there was a span of 11 bases. This CDR3 is CASSYSLGQQQYF. The CDR3 coding sequence is TGTGCCAGCAGTTACTCCTTAGGGCAACAGCAGTACTTC.

CDR3 region: CATNPGQGFGGYTF. The DNA for the CDR3 is TGTGCCACCAACCCGGGACAGGGGTTCGGTGGCTACACCTTC. V is TRBV19 and J is TRBJ1-2; 10 bases align to TRBD1. Per germline, CDR1 LNHDA and CDR2 SQIVND (reference sequence). Trimming took 10 bases from V and 7 from J; bases not matched to a gene: 12. The CDR3 totals 14 residues.

This clone was seen a single time. The V and J genes are TRBV25-1 and TRBJ2-5; TRBD1 or TRBD2 may be the D gene (5 bases each). This CDR3 comprises 13 residues. The V gene's germline CDR1 is MGHDK and CDR2 SYGVNS. Trimming stripped 5 bases from V and 2 bases from J, with 9 bases between. This CDR3 is CASSRDEQETQYF. The CDR3 coding sequence is TGTGCCAGCAGTCGGGACGAGCAAGAGACCCAGTACTTC.